The T cell receptor beta chain described here comes from a study of spatial heterogeneity in lung cancer. The study, taken as a whole, reports: Expanded intratumoral alpha and beta TCR counts tracked tumor mutation counts.

This clonotype was detected many times. Its antigen is still unknown. The library was prepared for alpha chains; this beta chain is a stray read, so its frequency means little. The V and J ends lost 3 bases and 7 bases, in that order; junction bases with no gene match: 6. The length of the CDR3 is 12 residues. Germline CDR1 DFQATT, CDR2 SNEGSKA (reference sequence). TCR cDNA molecules each had a unique molecular identifier. TCRdb reprocessed the 5' RACE reads via MiXCR and lists one record per CDR3 protein. The table records under 20,000 distinct CDR3 sequences, about 6.1% of them present only once. Sample time point: sample taken at primary tumor resection. The sequenced material consisted of unsorted whole RNA from tumor, nontumor lung or frozen PBMC.

This clonotype was obtained from a female donor with early-stage non-small cell lung cancer. The sample was lung tumor tissue, taken at surgery. The rearrangement uses TRBV20-1 and TRBJ2-7, with TRBD2 matching over 7 bases. The CDR3 here is CSASRLAREQYF. The CDR3 coding sequence is TGCAGTGCTAGTCGACTAGCACGGGAGCAGTACTTC.